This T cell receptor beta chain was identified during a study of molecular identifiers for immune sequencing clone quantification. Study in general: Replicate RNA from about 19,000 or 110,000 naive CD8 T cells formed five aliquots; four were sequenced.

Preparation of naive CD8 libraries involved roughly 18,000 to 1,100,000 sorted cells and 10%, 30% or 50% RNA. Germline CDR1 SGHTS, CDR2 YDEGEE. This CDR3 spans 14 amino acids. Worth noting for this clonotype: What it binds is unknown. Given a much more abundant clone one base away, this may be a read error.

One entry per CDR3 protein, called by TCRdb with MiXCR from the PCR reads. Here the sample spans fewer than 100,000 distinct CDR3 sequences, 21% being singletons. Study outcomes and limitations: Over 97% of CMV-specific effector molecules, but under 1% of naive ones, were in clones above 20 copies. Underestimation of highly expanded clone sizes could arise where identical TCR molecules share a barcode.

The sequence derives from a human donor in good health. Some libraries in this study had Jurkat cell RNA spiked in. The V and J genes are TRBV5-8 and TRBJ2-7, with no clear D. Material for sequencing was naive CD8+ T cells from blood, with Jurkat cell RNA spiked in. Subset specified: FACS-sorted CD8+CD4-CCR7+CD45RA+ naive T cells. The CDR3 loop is CASSRTVSSYEQYF. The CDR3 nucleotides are TGCGCCAGCAGTCGGACGGTTTCCTCCTACGAGCAGTACTTC.